This T cell receptor (beta chain) came from a study of cytomegalovirus exposure and HLA in healthy donors. Trimming left V 0 bases short and J 4 bases short, with 24 bases between. The CDR3 covers 19 residues. CDR1 is LGHNA, CDR2 YSLEER, per germline. This clone appeared a single time. The antigen is not known. Broader study findings: In vitro work confirmed that three CMV-associated chains recognize CMV antigens. In terms of immune exposure information, only CMV serostatus was available. A later analysis found common viral pathogens apparently linked to several of the most significant clusters.

The primer mix had 60 Vbeta and 13 Jbeta primers. Clones were sequenced by immunoSEQ multiplex PCR, and TCRdb holds only the in-frame ones, with some missing. The sample has 60,000 to 70,000 clones, 71% seen once; the top ten hold 20% to 25%. The source material was PBMCs. V is TRBV4-3 and J is TRBJ1-1; weak D call: TRBD1 (5 bases). This receptor was identified in a man between 45 and 60 years old in good health and CMV-seropositive. This CDR3 reads CASSQDLGRAFGGTTEAFF. CDR3 DNA: TGCGCCAGCAGCCAAGACCTGGGGCGCGCGTTCGGCGGTACCACTGAAGCTTTCTTT.